The entry below describes one TCR beta chain. As yet, its antigen is unknown. This sample is drawn from a study of shared clonotypes between healthy human individuals. Regarding the study as a whole: The low donor count limited represented genetic and exposure-history diversity.

The CDR3 spans 14 residues. Germline values: CDR1 MDHEN, CDR2 SYDVKM. V lost 3 bases to trimming and J lost 0 bases, with 9 bases between them. Donors were healthy HIV-negative adults without recently reported acute infections or vaccinations. Generated by immunoSEQ multiplex PCR, the TCRdb table keeps only in-frame clones and is missing some. The table records about 2.4 million clones, roughly 93% of them present only once. The sequencing input was naive CD4+ T cells from PBMCs. The subset: CD45RA+ positively selected. The TCR was taken from a man younger than 30 in good health. Some clones in this sample may be carry-over from other donors' samples. The chain carries TRBV28 and TRBJ2-7, with a tentative D call TRBD2 (5 bases). In DNA, the CDR3 is TGTGCCAGCAGTTTCGGAGGAATCTCCTACGAGCAGTACTTC. Protein product: CASSFGGISYEQYF.